The 20 T cell receptor beta chains below were found in one sample sequenced in a study of blood T cell repertoires in COVID-19. TCRdb keeps only in-frame clones here, not all; method: immunoSEQ multiplex PCR. Among under 350,000 clones listed, roughly 85% were seen once. Sequencing was performed on peripheral blood. These receptors were collected from a human donor in a cohort sampled during active COVID-19.

The chain couples TRBV30 to TRBJ2-4, with D possibly being TRBD1 (5 bases). Between the trimmed V and J ends, which lost 4 bases and 0 bases, there was a span of 13 bases. The CDR3 sequence is 15 residues long. Germline values: CDR1 GTSNPN, CDR2 SVGIG (reference sequence). CDR3 nucleotide sequence: TGTGCCTGGAATCGCAGGGCACTAGCCAAAAACATTCAGTACTTC. Translation: CAWNRRALAKNIQYF.

The rearrangement links TRBV4-1 to TRBJ2-6; 9 bases map to TRBD2. J gave up 3 bases and V 1 base, and 7 bases lay outside the gene matches. The CDR3 runs to 18 residues. Germline V gene sequence: CDR1 MGHRA, CDR2 YSYEKL. CDR3 amino acids: CASSQVERGAVGANVLTF. In DNA, the CDR3 is TGCGCCAGCAGCCAAGTGGAGCGGGGGGCGGTTGGGGCCAACGTCCTGACTTTC.

This clone was recorded only once. The chain couples TRBV5-6 to TRBJ2-7; TRBD2 matches at 15 bases. The CDR3 runs to 18 residues. V shed 0 bases and J 0 bases; nucleotides not matched to a gene: 4. CDR1 and CDR2 (germline): SGHDT, YYEEEE. CDR3 nucleotide sequence: TGTGCCAGCAGCTTGGCGGGGACTAGCGGGGGGAGCTCCTACGAGCAGTACTTC. Translation: CASSLAGTSGGSSYEQYF.

The chain uses TRBV19 and TRBJ1-2; a weak D match, TRBD1 (5 bases). V gave up 10 bases and J gave up 8 bases, with 14 bases separating them. The CDR3 sequence is 11 residues long. CDR1 and CDR2 from the germline V gene are LNHDA and SQIVND (reference sequence). In DNA, the CDR3 is TGTGCCACCCAGGGTTCAGGAGGCTACACCTTC. Protein: CATQGSGGYTF. Complete variable domain (other parts from reference TRBV19 and TRBJ1-2): DGGITQSPKYLFRKEGQNVTLSCEQNLNHDAMYWYRQDPGQGLRLIYYSQIVNDFQKGDIAEGYSVSREKKESFPLTVTSAQKNPTAFYLCATQGSGGYTFGSGTRLTVV.

In this sample, this clone turned up a few times. The V gene is TRBV19, the J gene TRBJ1-6; weak D call: TRBD1 (6 bases). V was clipped by 6 bases and J by 5 bases, with 14 bases between them. The CDR3 has 15 residues. In germline, CDR1 is LNHDA, CDR2 SQIVND (reference sequence). CDR3 DNA sequence: TGTGCCAGTAGCTATGCGACAGGCGATAATTCACCCCTCCACTTT. Amino acids: CASSYATGDNSPLHF.

The chain has TRBV5-5 and TRBJ1-2, with TRBD1 matching over 7 bases. This CDR3 is 14 amino acids long. Germline CDR1 and CDR2: SGHKS and YYEKEE (reference sequence). V trimming: 0 bases; J trimming: 2 bases; junction bases outside the gene matches: 1. The CDR3 here is CASSLATGNYGYTF. CDR3 DNA sequence: TGTGCCAGCAGCTTGGCGACAGGGAACTATGGCTACACCTTC.

The CDR3: CASSYLGDRGSYEQYF. Here the CDR3 DNA reads TGTGCCAGCAGTTACCTCGGGGACAGGGGCTCCTACGAGCAGTACTTC. The V gene is TRBV6-5, the J gene TRBJ2-7, with 10 positions matching TRBD1. The CDR3 loop spans 16 amino acids. The V and J ends lost 2 bases and 0 bases, in that order; junction bases with no gene match: 4. Germline assignment: CDR1 MNHEY and CDR2 SVGAGI.

The chain is built from TRBV2 and TRBJ1-2; unclear D gene. CDR3 length equals 13 residues. Germline lookup yields CDR1 SNHLY and CDR2 FYNNEI. The V end was cut by 7 bases, the J end by 4 bases, with 13 bases between. The CDR3 loop reads CASKFLRGYGYTF. CDR3 coding DNA: TGTGCCAGCAAGTTTCTCCGGGGCTATGGCTACACCTTC.

V and J are TRBV24-1 and TRBJ2-1; 9 nucleotides agree with TRBD1. The V gene's germline CDR1 is KGHDR and CDR2 SFDVKD. The CDR3 extends over 13 amino acids. Trimming at V came to 9 bases and at J to 9 bases, leaving 8 bases not matched to a gene. CDR3 protein: CATGDRGESEQFF. The CDR3 DNA reads TGTGCCACCGGAGACAGGGGGGAGAGTGAGCAGTTCTTC.

This chain uses TRBV5-1 with TRBJ2-7, with D tentatively TRBD2 (6 bases). Germline V gene sequence: CDR1 SGHRS, CDR2 YFSETQ. This CDR3 is built from 14 residues. The germline V and J ends were trimmed by 0 bases and 4 bases, with 11 bases remaining between them. CDR3 loop: CASSLGEAHYEQYF. DNA of the CDR3: TGCGCCAGCAGCTTGGGGGAGGCCCATTACGAGCAGTACTTC.

The rearrangement uses TRBV3-1 (or the pseudogene TRBV3-2) and TRBJ1-2; D perhaps matches TRBD1 (5 bases). Trimming shortened V by 5 bases and J by 4 bases, and 14 bases separated the two germline ends. The CDR3 sequence is 14 residues long. CDR1 and CDR2 from the germline V gene are LGHDT and YNNKEL (reference sequence). As DNA, the CDR3 is TGTGCCAGCAGCAAACGACAGAACCTCTATGGCTACACCTTC. Translated, it gives CASSKRQNLYGYTF.

This rearrangement joins TRBV9 to TRBJ1-6; no clear D gene. The CDR3 extends over 14 amino acids. V was shortened by 0 bases and J by 4 bases, with 5 bases between the two germline ends. Per the germline V gene, CDR1 is SGDLS and CDR2 is YYNGEE. The CDR3 sequence: CASSVDKYNSPLHF. CDR3 sequence (DNA): TGTGCCAGCAGCGTAGACAAGTATAATTCACCCCTCCACTTT.

The J gene is TRBJ2-3, the V gene TRBV3-1 (or the pseudogene TRBV3-2); 7 bases fit TRBD2. V gave up 1 base and J gave up 0 bases; unmatched junction bases: 1. CDR1 and CDR2 from the germline V gene are LGHDT and YNNKEL (reference sequence). The CDR3 has 15 residues. CDR3 region: CASSQGGGSTDTQYF. CDR3 bases: TGTGCCAGCAGCCAAGGGGGGGGGAGCACAGATACGCAGTATTTT.

J is TRBJ2-7 and V is TRBV2; D gene unclear. Germline values: CDR1 SNHLY, CDR2 FYNNEI. V was cut by 8 bases and J by 6 bases, with 8 bases left in between. The CDR3 runs to 10 residues. The CDR3 DNA reads as TGTGCCAGCGGCGGCCTCGAGCAGTACTTC. Its translation is CASGGLEQYF.

As regards this clone: The same CDR3 arises from other DNA sequences in this sample as well. The chain employs TRBV24-1 and TRBJ2-3; unclear D gene. V dropped 3 bases and J dropped 5 bases, with 8 bases sitting between them. The CDR3 runs to 13 residues. Per germline, CDR1 KGHDR and CDR2 SFDVKD. CDR3 loop: CATSDPSRDTQYF. The CDR3 nucleotides read TGTGCCACCAGTGATCCTTCGAGAGATACGCAGTATTTT.

The CDR3 loop is CATSDRGGGPDTQYF. DNA of the CDR3: TGTGCCACCAGTGATAGGGGGGGTGGCCCAGATACGCAGTATTTT. V usage is TRBV24-1 and J usage is TRBJ2-3; D might be TRBD2 (7 bases). Germline lookup yields CDR1 KGHDR and CDR2 SFDVKD. This CDR3 region has 15 residues. V was pared by 3 bases and J by 4 bases, with 13 bases between.

The CDR3 DNA follows: TGTGCCAGCAGCGTAGAAGAGGCGCGTTCACCCCTCCACTTT. Translated: CASSVEEARSPLHF. The rearrangement uses TRBV9 and TRBJ1-6; D unresolved. Germline V gene data show CDR1 as SGDLS and CDR2 as YYNGEE. CDR3 length: 14 residues. V gave up 0 bases and J gave up 9 bases, with 10 bases separating them.

Worth noting for this clone: The identical CDR3 is also encoded by other nucleotide sequences in the sample. This chain connects TRBV5-1 to TRBJ2-2; D possibly corresponds to TRBD2 (6 bases). Trimming left V 2 bases short and J 4 bases short, with 9 bases between. CDR3 length: 14 residues. Germline CDR1 reads SGHRS; CDR2 reads YFSETQ. The CDR3 region has the DNA TGCGCCAGCAGCTTAGGAGGGACCACCGGGGAGCTGTTTTTT. This translates into CASSLGGTTGELFF.

This clone occurred a few times. This sequence joins TRBV5-1 and TRBJ1-2; no definite D call. CDR3 length: 15 residues. V was clipped by 0 bases and J by 5 bases, with 14 bases between them. CDR1 and CDR2 from the germline V gene are SGHRS and YFSETQ. CDR3 amino acids: CASSLAAGNRYGYTF. The CDR3, as DNA: TGCGCCAGCAGCTTGGCCGCGGGGAATAGGTATGGCTACACCTTC.

Comments on this clone: Other DNA sequences in this specimen translate into the identical CDR3. The V call is TRBV6-1, the J call TRBJ1-2; D possibly corresponds to TRBD1 (5 bases). The CDR3 contains 13 residues. V was clipped by 2 bases and J by 1 base, with 5 bases between them. Germline V lookup: CDR1 MNHNS, CDR2 SASEGT. CDR3 loop: CASSEQGNYGYTF. CDR3 nucleotides: TGTGCCAGCAGTGAACAGGGTAACTATGGCTACACCTTC.